These 26 T cell receptor beta chains were sequenced from one sample in a study of technical replicates of blood from a handful of donors. Assay: immunoSEQ multiplex PCR; the TCRdb copy retains only in-frame clones and omits some. In the table there are 95,000 or so clones, around 95% of which are singletons. Sequencing input: T cells isolated from PBMCs. The receptors derive from a human donor in good health.

In DNA form, the CDR3 reads TGTGCCAGCAGCTTTTCCAGAAGCACAGATACGCAGTATTTT. Its protein product is CASSFSRSTDTQYF. The rearrangement uses TRBV5-6 and TRBJ2-3; D gene ambiguous. Germline CDR1 and CDR2: SGHDT and YYEEEE. V lost 2 bases and J 0 bases, leaving 7 bases between the germline ends. CDR3 size: 14 residues.

The chain recombines TRBV15 with TRBJ2-6; possibly TRBD2 for D (5 bases). The CDR3 runs 13 residues. V was cut by 7 bases and J by 2 bases, with 6 bases left in between. CDR1 and CDR2 (germline): LNHNV, YYDKDF (reference sequence). The CDR3 is CATTGAGANVLTF. CDR3 nucleotide sequence: TGTGCCACCACCGGGGCTGGGGCCAACGTCCTGACTTTC. Filled out from reference TRBV15 and TRBJ2-6, the complete variable domain reads DAMVIQNPRYQVTQFGKPVTLSCSQTLNHNVMYWYQQKSSQAPKLLFHYYDKDFNNEADTPDNFQSRRPNTSFCFLDIRSPGLGDTAMYLCATTGAGANVLTFGAGSRLTVL.

The chain employs TRBV28 and TRBJ2-7; D unresolved. This CDR3 comprises 15 residues. Germline V gene data show CDR1 as MDHEN and CDR2 as SYDVKM. Trimming took 7 bases from V and 3 from J, leaving 19 bases between them. Written as DNA, the CDR3 is TGTGCCAGCAATCACTTGCTTTCGTTTAACTACGAGCAGTACTTC. It translates to CASNHLLSFNYEQYF.

This clone was counted once. In DNA, the CDR3 is TGTGCCATCAGTGATGGAGATCAAGAGACCCAGTACTTC. Residues: CAISDGDQETQYF. The rearrangement links TRBV10-3 to TRBJ2-5, with D unclear. The CDR3 length is 13 residues. Looked up from germline, CDR1 is ENHRY and CDR2 is SYGVKD. V gave up 3 bases and J gave up 2 bases, with 7 bases separating them.

This clone was recorded a few times. The V gene is TRBV16, the J gene TRBJ2-2; D is perhaps TRBD2 (6 bases). V was clipped by 0 bases and J by 1 base, with 12 bases between them. The CDR3 runs 17 residues. Germline loops: CDR1 KGHSY, CDR2 FQNENV. The CDR3, as DNA: TGTGCCAGCAGCCAATCCGCGACTAGAATGAACACCGGGGAGCTGTTTTTT. Translation: CASSQSATRMNTGELFF.

This chain connects TRBV2 to TRBJ1-5, with TRBD1 matching 9 bases. The CDR3 has 16 amino acids. The V gene end was trimmed by 6 bases and the J gene end by 5 bases; junction bases not matched to a gene: 11. The germline CDR1 and CDR2 sequences are SNHLY and FYNNEI. The CDR3 DNA reads TGTGCCAGCAGCGGGGACAGGGTTACACGGGATCAGCCCCAGCATTTT. This gives the protein CASSGDRVTRDQPQHF. Using reference TRBV2 and TRBJ1-5 for the parts outside the CDR3, the full variable domain is EPEVTQTPSHQVTQMGQEVILRCVPISNHLYFYWYRQILGQKVEFLVSFYNNEISEKSEIFDDQFSVERPDGSNFTLKIRSTKLEDSAMYFCASSGDRVTRDQPQHFGDGTRLSIL.

The genes are TRBV4-1 and TRBJ2-5, with 8 bases lining up with TRBD1. The CDR3 covers 15 residues. CDR1 MGHRA and CDR2 YSYEKL come from the germline V gene. The V gene end was trimmed by 0 bases and the J gene end by 4 bases; junction bases not matched to a gene: 4. CDR3 nucleotide sequence: TGCGCCAGCAGCCAAGAACAGGGGGGCCGAGAGACCCAGTACTTC. Translated, it gives CASSQEQGGRETQYF.

The chain joins TRBV30 to TRBJ2-3; D ambiguous. Germline V gene data show CDR1 as GTSNPN and CDR2 as SVGIG (reference sequence). Trimming removed 0 bases at V and 4 bases at J, with 11 bases between. This CDR3 contains 14 residues. CDR3 protein: CAWSVIVRADTQYF. The CDR3 DNA reads as TGTGCCTGGAGTGTAATAGTTCGTGCAGATACGCAGTATTTT. Full variable domain (rest looked up from reference TRBV30 and TRBJ2-3): SQTIHQWPATLVQPVGSPLSLECTVEGTSNPNLYWYRQAAGRGLQLLFYSVGIGQISSEVPQNLSASRPQDRQFILSSKKLLLSDSGFYLCAWSVIVRADTQYFGPGTRLTVL.

The J gene is TRBJ2-7, the V gene TRBV19, with 9 bases matching TRBD2. Germline CDR1 reads LNHDA; CDR2 reads SQIVND (reference sequence). The CDR3 consists of 16 residues. Germline trimming cut 3 bases from V and 0 bases from J; bases unmatched to any gene: 6. In DNA, the CDR3 is TGTGCCAGTAGTATGTCGGCTAGCGGGAACTCCTACGAGCAGTACTTC. The encoded protein is CASSMSASGNSYEQYF.

The V gene is TRBV2, the J gene TRBJ2-3; TRBD2 aligns across 12 bases. This CDR3 comprises 15 residues. CDR1 is SNHLY and CDR2 is FYNNEI in the germline V gene. Trimming took 7 bases from V and 3 from J; bases not matched to a gene: 5. DNA of the CDR3: TGTGCCAGCACCCAACTAGCGGGAGGAACAGATACGCAGTATTTT. Its translation: CASTQLAGGTDTQYF.

This chain links TRBV9 with TRBJ1-3; weak D call: TRBD1 (5 bases). The CDR3 sequence is 15 residues long. CDR1 SGDLS and CDR2 YYNGEE come from the germline V gene. Trimming took off 0 bases at V and 0 bases at J, with 7 bases between the two ends. The CDR3 sequence: CASSVDRNSGNTIYF. The CDR3 nucleotides read TGTGCCAGCAGCGTAGACAGGAACTCTGGAAACACCATATATTTT.

The rearrangement links TRBV30 to TRBJ1-2, with 7 bases that match TRBD1. V lost 2 bases and J lost 1; bases outside the gene matches: 4. Germline V lookup: CDR1 GTSNPN, CDR2 SVGIG (reference sequence). The CDR3 loop spans 14 amino acids. The CDR3 loop reads CAWSTGVGNYGYTF. CDR3 DNA: TGTGCCTGGAGTACAGGGGTTGGTAACTATGGCTACACCTTC.

The chain combines TRBV6-6 with TRBJ1-1; TRBD1 aligns across 9 bases. In germline, CDR1 is MNHNY, CDR2 SVGAGI (reference sequence). The CDR3 has 12 amino acids. Trimming at V came to 4 bases and at J to 10 bases, leaving 4 bases not matched to a gene. The CDR3 here is CASSSGTGRAFF. The CDR3 DNA reads TGTGCCAGCAGTTCAGGGACAGGGCGAGCTTTCTTT.

The sample holds one count of this clone. The chain employs TRBV30 and TRBJ1-1; unclear D gene. The CDR3 length is 16 residues. Germline CDR1 is GTSNPN and CDR2 is SVGIG (reference sequence). Trimming took off 4 bases at V and 0 bases at J, with 18 bases between the two ends. As DNA, the CDR3 is TGTGCCTGGATTCCTAAGAGGAGACTCATGAACACTGAAGCTTTCTTT. Its translation: CAWIPKRRLMNTEAFF.

This clone was counted once. The genes are TRBV2 and TRBJ1-2; 8 bases agree with TRBD1. The germline V gene encodes CDR1 SNHLY and CDR2 FYNNEI. Trimming cost V 3 bases and J 5 bases; bases outside gene matches: 11. The CDR3 contains 16 residues. CDR3 loop: CASSDNWTGIEYGYTF. The CDR3 nucleotides are TGTGCCAGCAGTGATAATTGGACAGGGATCGAATATGGCTACACCTTC.

The chain recombines TRBV7-9 with TRBJ1-2; D remains ambiguous. Trimming left V 1 base short and J 8 bases short, with 14 bases between. The germline V gene encodes CDR1 SEHNR and CDR2 FQNEAQ (reference sequence). The CDR3 totals 14 residues. For the CDR3, the DNA is TGTGCCAGCAGCTTAGATACCCGGGAAAGAGGCTACACCTTC. Residues: CASSLDTRERGYTF.

As DNA, the CDR3 is TGTGCCAGCAGCTTAGTGAGCGGGGGTTCCTACGAGCAGTACTTC. As protein: CASSLVSGGSYEQYF. V is TRBV7-2 and J is TRBJ2-7, with 8 bases that match TRBD2. CDR1 SGHTA and CDR2 FQGNSA come from the germline V gene. Germline trimming cut 1 base from V and 1 base from J; bases unmatched to any gene: 3. This CDR3 spans 15 amino acids.

The CDR3, as DNA: TGCGCCAGCAGCCAAGAGAAGGAGGTTTTATCGGCAGGCTACACCTTC. The encoded protein is CASSQEKEVLSAGYTF. The gene calls are TRBV4-1 and TRBJ1-2; D remains ambiguous. Germline CDR1 reads MGHRA; CDR2 reads YSYEKL. Deletions cut 0 bases from V and 8 bases from J, with 19 bases between. The CDR3 consists of 16 residues.

The chain uses TRBV11-2 and TRBJ2-3; the D gene is possibly TRBD2 (6 bases). Trimming removed 0 bases at V and 6 bases at J, with 19 bases between. The CDR3 runs to 17 residues. Germline values: CDR1 SGHAT, CDR2 FQNNGV. In DNA, the CDR3 is TGTGCCAGCAGCTTAGATATTTCCGGGACTCGAGGTGATACGCAGTATTTT. Amino acids: CASSLDISGTRGDTQYF.

This chain joins TRBV10-1 and TRBJ2-3, with 8 bases identical to TRBD2. The V and J ends lost 8 bases and 5 bases, in that order; junction bases with no gene match: 21. The CDR3 spans 18 residues. The germline gives CDR1 WNHNN, CDR2 SYGVQD (reference sequence). CDR3 bases: TGCGCCAGCCCCGACAGGTGCAACAAGCGGGAGATTGAAGATACGCAGTATTTT. Its translation is CASPDRCNKREIEDTQYF.

The chain is built from TRBV25-1 and TRBJ2-1; D may be TRBD2 (6 bases). Trimming took 4 bases from V and 9 from J, leaving 22 bases between them. From germline, CDR1 is MGHDK and CDR2 SYGVNS. The CDR3 length is 16 residues. The CDR3 DNA follows: TGTGCCAGCAGTGCCCTTGCGGGGCGGCAGAGCGGTGAGCAGTTCTTC. Protein product: CASSALAGRQSGEQFF.

This chain joins TRBV5-1 and TRBJ2-7; 8 bases are a match to TRBD1. V lost 0 bases to trimming and J lost 5 bases; unmatched junction nucleotides: 4. Germline CDR1 reads SGHRS; CDR2 reads YFSETQ. The CDR3 covers 14 residues. This chain's CDR3 is CASSLDRGSNEQYF. CDR3 coding DNA: TGCGCCAGCAGCTTGGACAGGGGGAGCAACGAGCAGTACTTC.

The chain recombines TRBV30 with TRBJ2-3; TRBD1 matches at 9 bases. The CDR3 is 14 amino acids. The germline V gene has CDR1 GTSNPN and CDR2 SVGIG (reference sequence). The V and J ends lost 1 base and 9 bases, in that order; junction bases with no gene match: 8. CDR3 protein: CAWSGYQTGGTQYF. The CDR3 region has the DNA TGTGCCTGGAGTGGCTATCAGACAGGGGGGACGCAGTATTTT.

The chain joins TRBV18 to TRBJ1-1; 7 positions match TRBD1. Germline assignment: CDR1 KGHSH and CDR2 LQKENI. V gave up 4 bases and J gave up 4 bases; unmatched junction bases: 6. This CDR3 contains 14 residues. CDR3 sequence (DNA): TGTGCCAGCTCACTTGTTCCAGGGGGCACTGAAGCTTTCTTT. It translates to CASSLVPGGTEAFF.

V is TRBV5-4 and J is TRBJ2-1, with D unclear. V was trimmed by 0 bases and J by 12 bases, leaving 16 bases between them. The CDR3 has 14 residues. The germline CDR1 and CDR2 sequences are SGHNT and YYREEE (reference sequence). The CDR3 DNA reads as TGTGCCAGCAGCTTGGTAAAAGCAAACGGCGGGCAGTTCTTC. It specifies CASSLVKANGGQFF. The full variable domain, its missing parts supplied by reference TRBV5-4 and TRBJ2-1, is ETGVTQSPTHLIKTRGQQVTLRCSSQSGHNTVSWYQQALGQGPQFIFQYYREEENGRGNFPPRFSGLQFPNYSSELNVNALELDDSALYLCASSLVKANGGQFFGPGTRLTVL.

The chain links TRBV6-1 to TRBJ2-1; 14 nucleotides agree with TRBD2. The CDR3 runs 19 residues. CDR1 is MNHNS and CDR2 is SASEGT in the germline V gene. After removal of 1 base from V and 5 bases from J, the junction contained 10 bases not matched to a gene. CDR3 sequence (DNA): TGTGCCAGCAGTGAAGAGGGGGTAAGACTAGCGGGAGGGGACAATGAGCAGTTCTTC. It encodes CASSEEGVRLAGGDNEQFF.